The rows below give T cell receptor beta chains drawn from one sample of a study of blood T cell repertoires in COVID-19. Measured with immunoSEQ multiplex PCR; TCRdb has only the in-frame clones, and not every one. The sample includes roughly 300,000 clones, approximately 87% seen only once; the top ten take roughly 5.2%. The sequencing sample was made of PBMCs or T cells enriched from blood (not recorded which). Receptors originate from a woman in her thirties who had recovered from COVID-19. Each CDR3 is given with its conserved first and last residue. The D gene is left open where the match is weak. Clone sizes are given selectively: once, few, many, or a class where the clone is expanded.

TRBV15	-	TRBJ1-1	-	TGTGCCACCAGCAGAGTGAACACGAACACTGAAGCTTTCTTT	CATSRVNTNTEAFF
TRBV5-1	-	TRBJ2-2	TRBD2	TGCGCCAGCAGGCCGGGACTAGCGAGTTTCCCTACCGGGGAGCTGTTTTTT	CASRPGLASFPTGELFF
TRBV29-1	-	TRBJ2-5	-	TGCAGCGTTCCCGCCGTCGAAATCGGTGAGACCCAGTACTTC	CSVPAVEIGETQYF
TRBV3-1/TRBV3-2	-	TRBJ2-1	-	TGTGCCAGCAGCCGGAACAGGGGGGGCTACAATGAGCAGTTCTTC	CASSRNRGGYNEQFF
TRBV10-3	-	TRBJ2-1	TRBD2	TGTGCCATCAGTGGCGGGACTAGCGGCGATGAGCAGTTCTTC	CAISGGTSGDEQFF
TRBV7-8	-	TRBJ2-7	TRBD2	TGTGCCAGCAGCCCGAGGGAGGGTGCCTACGAGCAGTACTTC	CASSPREGAYEQYF
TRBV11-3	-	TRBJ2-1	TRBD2	TGTGCCAGCAGCTTTCGCGGGAGCTCCTACAATGAGCAGTTCTTC	CASSFRGSSYNEQFF
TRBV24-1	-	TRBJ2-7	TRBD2	TGTGCCACCGGGGGTACTAGCGGGGGGTCTACCTACGAGCAGTACTTC	CATGGTSGGSTYEQYF
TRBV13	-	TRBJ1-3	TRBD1	TGTGCCAGCAGCTTAGGTGCCAGGGGGCTGACTGGAAACACCATATATTTT	CASSLGARGLTGNTIYF
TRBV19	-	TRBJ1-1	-	TGTGCCAGTAGTATTGGGACGGCCGGGGGTGAAGCTTTCTTT	CASSIGTAGGEAFF
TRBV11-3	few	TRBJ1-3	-	TGTGCCAGCAGCTCCGGGAATCGAAACACCATATATTTT	CASSSGNRNTIYF
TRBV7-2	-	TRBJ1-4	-	TGTGCCAGCAGCCCCGGGGGTGGTCGATCTAATGAAAAACTGTTTTTT	CASSPGGGRSNEKLFF
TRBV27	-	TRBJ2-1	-	TGTGCCAGCAGTTTAACTCTACCGAGGACAAGCTCCTACAATGAGCAGTTCTTC	CASSLTLPRTSSYNEQFF
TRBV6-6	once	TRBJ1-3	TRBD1	TGTGCCAGCAGTTACTCGACAGGGATAGGAAACACCATATATTTT	CASSYSTGIGNTIYF
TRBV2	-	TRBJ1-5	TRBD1	TGTGCCAGCAGCGAGGGCAGGGGGGTCCAGCCCCAGCATTTT	CASSEGRGVQPQHF
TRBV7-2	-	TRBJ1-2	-	TGTGCCAGCAGGTTCGCGGATGTAACCTATGGCTACACCTTC	CASRFADVTYGYTF
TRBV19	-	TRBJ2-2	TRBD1	TGTGCCAGTAGTATACGCCGTGGACAGGGCACCGGGGAGCTGTTTTTT	CASSIRRGQGTGELFF
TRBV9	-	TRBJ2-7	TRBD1	TGTGCCAGCAGCCCTTGGACAGGGGACGAGCAGTACTTC	CASSPWTGDEQYF
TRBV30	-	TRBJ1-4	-	TGTGCCTGGAGTGACGGGGGAAATGGTGGTGAAAAACTGTTTTTT	CAWSDGGNGGEKLFF
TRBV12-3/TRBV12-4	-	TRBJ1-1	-	TGTGCCAGCAGACGTCAGGGGTACACTGAAGCTTTCTTT	CASRRQGYTEAFF